This paragraph covers one T cell receptor (beta chain) sequence. What it binds is not known. These data originate in a study of cytomegalovirus exposure and HLA in healthy donors. Study-wide background: Earlier, fewer than 140 million unique TCR beta sequences were recovered from approximately 200 million T cells by an analysis.

This CDR3 has 17 amino acids. J gave up 6 bases and V 4 bases, and 14 bases lay outside the gene matches. Germline CDR1 is MDHEN and CDR2 is SYDVKM. Overall study findings and caveats: CMV serostatus was the sole immune exposure information available. Some TCR beta chains (approximately 180 of them) were listed as cytomegalovirus-associated.

The primer mix had 60 Vbeta and 13 Jbeta primers. Data came from immunoSEQ multiplex PCR; TCRdb stores just in-frame clones and leaves some out. This sample's clone table lists 200,000 to 250,000 clones. The sequence derives from a girl under 10 years old in good health and CMV-seropositive. Sequenced sample: PBMCs. The chain links TRBV28 to TRBJ2-2, with 7 positions matching TRBD2. This CDR3 is CASSSARGEKKAGELFF. CDR3 bases: TGTGCCAGCAGTTCCGCCCGGGGGGAGAAAAAGGCCGGGGAGCTGTTTTTT. The full variable domain, rest sourced from reference TRBV28 and TRBJ2-2, is DVKVTQSSRYLVKRTGEKVFLECVQDMDHENMFWYRQDPGLGLRLIYFSYDVKMKEKGDIPEGYSVSREKKERFSLILESASTNQTSMYLCASSSARGEKKAGELFFGEGSRLTVL.